The 6 T cell receptor beta chains listed next were all sequenced from one sample in a study of technical replicates of blood from several donors. Sequencing was performed with immunoSEQ multiplex PCR; in TCRdb, only in-frame clones are kept and a portion is missing. The repertoire holds more than 65,000 clones, with about 97% as singletons. Input material: T cells isolated from PBMCs. Receptors originate from a human donor in good health.

Here the CDR3 DNA reads TGTGCCTGGAGTGTAGTAGGGAGCAGCTATGAGCAGTACTTC. Translated, it gives CAWSVVGSSYEQYF. This chain joins TRBV30 and TRBJ2-7; TRBD2 is a possible D gene (5 bases). The germline V and J ends were trimmed by 0 bases and 7 bases, with 16 bases remaining between them. The CDR3 is made up of 14 amino acids. CDR1 is GTSNPN, CDR2 SVGIG, per germline (reference sequence).

The chain is built from TRBV11-3 and TRBJ2-5; 10 bases align to TRBD1. Germline CDR1 SGHNT, CDR2 YENEEA. With V trimmed by 5 bases and J by 6 bases, 6 bases remained unmatched. CDR3 length: 14 residues. In DNA, the CDR3 is TGTGCCAGCAGCAAGGGACAGGGGTCAAAGACCCAGTACTTC. It specifies CASSKGQGSKTQYF. The full variable domain, completed using reference TRBV11-3 and TRBJ2-5, is EAGVVQSPRYKIIEKKQPVAFWCNPISGHNTLYWYLQNLGQGPELLIRYENEEAVDDSQLPKDRFSAERLKGVDSTLKIQPAELGDSAVYLCASSKGQGSKTQYFGPGTRLLVL.

This sequence joins TRBV4-3 and TRBJ2-2; 8 bases line up with TRBD1. CDR3 length equals 14 residues. The junction had 0 bases not matched to a gene; V was cut back by 1 base and J by 5 bases. CDR1 and CDR2 from the germline V gene are LGHNA and YSLEER. CDR3 DNA sequence: TGCGCCAGCAGCCAAGGGACAGGGACCGGGGAGCTGTTTTTT. Its protein is CASSQGTGTGELFF.

V and J are TRBV5-5 and TRBJ2-1; TRBD2 aligns across 7 bases. CDR1 SGHKS and CDR2 YYEKEE come from the germline V gene (reference sequence). V lost 4 bases to trimming and J lost 3 bases; unmatched junction nucleotides: 13. This CDR3 comprises 17 residues. The CDR3 reads CASSLGTTLNGYNEQFF. For the CDR3, the DNA is TGTGCCAGCAGCCTGGGGACTACCCTCAATGGCTACAATGAGCAGTTCTTC.

The chain uses TRBV28 and TRBJ1-4; D is undetermined. Looked up from germline, CDR1 is MDHEN and CDR2 is SYDVKM. Trimming stripped 3 bases from V and 10 bases from J, with 12 bases between. The CDR3 is made up of 13 amino acids. The CDR3 is CASSFGRLRKLFF. CDR3 bases: TGTGCCAGCAGTTTTGGGAGACTTCGAAAACTGTTTTTT.

The chain combines TRBV11-1 with TRBJ2-7; 9 bases match TRBD2. The V gene's germline CDR1 is SGHAT and CDR2 FQDESV (reference sequence). The CDR3 extends over 15 amino acids. V lost 6 bases to trimming and J lost 6 bases; unmatched junction nucleotides: 12. The CDR3 coding sequence is TGTGCCAGCAGGCGGGGGGGTACAGGGACCGCCGAGCAGTACTTC. It yields the protein CASRRGGTGTAEQYF.